These 3 T cell receptor beta chains share one sample of origin, sequenced in a study of cytomegalovirus exposure and HLA in healthy donors. Amplification used 60 Vbeta primers and 13 Jbeta primers. The method was immunoSEQ multiplex PCR; TCRdb's version includes in-frame clones alone and lacks a portion of them. In the table there are over 60,000 clones, about 81% of which are singletons. Specimen: PBMCs. The receptors stem from a man in his 70s in good health and CMV-seronegative.

This chain uses TRBV5-1 with TRBJ2-4; 9 nucleotides align to TRBD1. Looked up from germline, CDR1 is SGHRS and CDR2 is YFSETQ. The CDR3 is 14 residues long. J was trimmed by 9 bases and V by 3 bases; bases with no gene match: 7. CDR3 in amino acids: CASSWGQGRSIQYF. CDR3 coding DNA: TGCGCCAGCAGCTGGGGACAGGGACGGTCCATTCAGTACTTC. Combining the CDR3 with reference TRBV5-1 and TRBJ2-4 gives the whole variable domain KAGVTQTPRYLIKTRGQQVTLSCSPISGHRSVSWYQQTPGQGLQFLFEYFSETQRNKGNFPGRFSGRQFSNSRSEMNVSTLELGDSALYLCASSWGQGRSIQYFGAGTRLSVL.

DNA for the CDR3: TGTGCCAGCAGTGGGACCGGGGGGGGAGCCTACGAGCAGTACTTC. Translated: CASSGTGGGAYEQYF. The rearrangement uses TRBV6-1 and TRBJ2-7, with 8 bases matching TRBD2. Germline loops: CDR1 MNHNS, CDR2 SASEGT. The CDR3 totals 15 residues. J gave up 2 bases and V 4 bases, and 7 bases lay outside the gene matches.

The J gene is TRBJ2-1, the V gene TRBV10-1; possible D gene TRBD2, 7 bases. CDR1 WNHNN and CDR2 SYGVQD come from the germline V gene (reference sequence). The CDR3 is made up of 16 amino acids. The V end was cut by 0 bases, the J end by 7 bases, with 16 bases between. The CDR3 nucleotides are TGCGCCAGCAGTGAGTCGTGGGGGGGGGCAATGAATGAGCAGTTCTTC. Protein sequence: CASSESWGGAMNEQFF.